The rows below give T cell receptor beta chains drawn from one sample of a study of cytomegalovirus exposure and HLA in healthy donors. Data came from immunoSEQ multiplex PCR; TCRdb stores just in-frame clones and leaves some out. Seen here are 100,000 to 150,000 clones, over 60% observed once, and the top ten hold roughly 3.5%. Material for sequencing was PBMCs. The source of these receptors is a human donor in good health. The CDR3 runs from the conserved cysteine through the conserved F or W. D genes are given only for firm matches. Where a row states a size, it is once, few, many or the class of an expanded clone; other rows omit it.

TRBV10-2	TRBJ2-1	12	.	.	CASIRGEYEQFF	TGCGCCAGCATTCGGGGAGAGTATGAGCAGTTCTTC
TRBV9	TRBJ1-4	15	.	.	CASSPRGSGNEKLFF	TGTGCCAGCAGCCCCCGAGGGTCGGGTAATGAAAAACTGTTTTTT
TRBV19	TRBJ1-5	15	few	TRBD1	CASSISQGAHQPQHF	TGTGCCAGTAGTATATCCCAGGGGGCGCATCAGCCCCAGCATTTT
TRBV18	TRBJ2-1	14	.	.	CASSPYADYNEQFF	TGTGCCAGCTCACCATACGCGGATTACAATGAGCAGTTCTTC
TRBV7-9	TRBJ1-5	15	.	.	CASSANGQTNQPQHF	TGTGCCAGCAGCGCCAACGGACAGACAAATCAGCCCCAGCATTTT
TRBV4-1	TRBJ2-4	17	once	TRBD2	CASSQELWREGKNIQYF	TGCGCCAGCAGCCAAGAATTATGGCGGGAGGGCAAAAACATTCAGTACTTC
TRBV4-2	TRBJ1-6	18	once	.	CASSQDDFQGLGNSPLHF	TGTGCCAGCAGCCAAGATGATTTCCAGGGCCTTGGTAATTCACCCCTCCACTTT
TRBV7-9	TRBJ2-4	16	.	.	CASSVAGQGAKNIQYF	TGTGCCAGCAGCGTCGCCGGCCAGGGGGCCAAAAACATTCAGTACTTC
TRBV28	TRBJ2-3	16	.	TRBD2	CASSSIAGGPPDTQYF	TGTGCCAGCAGCAGTATAGCGGGAGGGCCTCCAGATACGCAGTATTTT
TRBV27	TRBJ2-1	18	few	TRBD2	CASSKTLAGDLSYNEQFF	TGTGCCAGCTCAAAAACGCTAGCGGGGGACCTCTCCTACAATGAGCAGTTCTTC
TRBV6-1	TRBJ1-6	15	.	.	CASRETNRDNSPLHF	TGTGCCAGCAGAGAGACAAACAGGGATAATTCACCCCTCCACTTT
TRBV23-1	TRBJ1-3	19	few	TRBD1	CASSQSRYRTGGLGNTIYF	TGCGCCAGCAGTCAATCACGTTATAGGACAGGGGGTCTTGGAAACACCATATATTTT
TRBV28	TRBJ2-1	16	once	TRBD1	CASSFIGTASYNEQFF	TGTGCCAGCAGTTTCATCGGGACAGCCTCCTACAATGAGCAGTTCTTC
TRBV7-7	TRBJ2-1	14	.	TRBD2	CASSLSGTGNEQFF	TGTGCTAGCAGCTTAAGCGGGACGGGAAATGAGCAGTTCTTC
TRBV5-1	TRBJ1-4	15	.	.	CASSLPGATNEKLFF	TGCGCCAGCAGCTTGCCAGGTGCAACTAATGAAAAACTGTTTTTT
TRBV23-1	TRBJ2-7	14	few	.	CASSHGGTSYEQYF	TGCGCCAGCAGTCATGGAGGGACCTCCTACGAGCAGTACTTC
TRBV18	TRBJ2-7	14	.	TRBD2	CASSRERGVAEQYF	TGTGCCAGCTCACGGGAGCGGGGGGTTGCCGAGCAGTACTTC